This is a list of T cell receptor beta chains from one sample in a study of monozygotic twins with inflammatory bowel disease. TCRdb processed the 5' RACE reads again and assigns one entry to each CDR3 protein, with no DNA. This table holds approximately 120,000 distinct CDR3 sequences. The material sequenced was blood. All receptors derive from a human donor with ulcerative colitis or Crohn's disease, or a healthy co-twin of an affected twin (not recorded which). Both conserved end residues are part of each CDR3.

TRBJ1-5 | TRBV20-1 | CSAQTENSNQPQHF
TRBJ2-7 | TRBV6-1 | CAIPRDIDSYEQYF
TRBJ2-2 | TRBV9 | CASSVSPLSTGSPGLFF
TRBJ2-3 | TRBV29-1 | CSVGEFRTDTQYF
TRBJ2-1 | TRBV7-2 | CASSLLSGDYNEQFF
TRBJ2-2 | TRBV12-3/TRBV12-4 | CASSLQGPHTGELFF
TRBJ2-1 | TRBV10-3 | CAISESGEVEGNEQFF
TRBJ1-2 | TRBV27 | CASSIRGPNYGYTF
TRBJ2-2 | TRBV2 | CAGQGTGELFF
TRBJ1-6 | TRBV4-2 | CASSQEAPRPLHF
TRBJ2-7 | TRBV7-9 | CASSQIEEYPYEQYF
TRBJ2-5 | TRBV7-6 | CASSRTGGWETQYF
TRBJ2-1 | TRBV7-2 | CASSEFNEQFF
TRBJ1-5 | TRBV9 | CASSTTGRSNQPQHF
TRBJ1-1 | TRBV11-3 | CASSQEVNTEAFF
TRBJ1-4 | TRBV20-1 | CSAPRTGSNEKLFF
TRBJ2-2 | TRBV20-1 | CSARVPNTGELFF
TRBJ1-2 | TRBV5-1 | CASSLAGGGTYGYTF
TRBJ1-2 | TRBV29-1 | CSVDGDTPNYGYTF
TRBJ1-1 | TRBV7-2 | CASSETLRGDTEAFF
TRBJ1-2 | TRBV28 | CASSLSRPRAYGYTF
TRBJ2-2 | TRBV6-5 | CASSYLSPGALNTGELFF
TRBJ2-7 | TRBV27 | CANFTWDREGTYEQYF